What follows is one TCR beta chain and its context. Antigen unknown. Whereas donors were nominally healthy upon sampling, unrecorded immune exposures were probable. The germline gives CDR1 SGHNT, CDR2 YYREEE (reference sequence). The CDR3 is 16 amino acids. Trimming took off 0 bases at V and 5 bases at J, with 14 bases between the two ends. This record comes from a study of cytomegalovirus exposure and HLA in healthy donors. Whole-study findings and limits: With later analysis, a missense DCLRE1C variant became linked to TCR beta V- and J-gene trimming.

Both 60 Vbeta primers and 13 Jbeta primers went into the PCR. Some clones are missing from TCRdb's copy, which holds only in-frame ones; the method was immunoSEQ multiplex PCR. The sample includes over 130,000 clones, around 80% of them seen just once. The sequence derives from a man over 45 in good health and CMV-seronegative. This rearrangement joins TRBV5-4 to TRBJ1-4, with D possibly matching TRBD1 (6 bases). Sequenced input: PBMCs. The CDR3 is CASSLAGGQRNEKLFF. DNA for the CDR3: TGTGCCAGCAGCTTGGCCGGGGGGCAGAGAAATGAAAAACTGTTTTTT.